The 7 T cell receptor beta chains below all came from one sample that was sequenced in a study of T-cell reconstitution after alpha-beta-depleted transplantation in children. Unique molecular identifiers were incorporated into the prepared TCRbeta library. TCRdb used MiXCR to reprocess the PCR reads, holding one entry per CDR3 protein. The sample has some 600,000 distinct CDR3 sequences; 10% to 15% are singletons. The sequences come from PBMCs, mostly from graft donor cells, collected 360 days after TCRalphabeta/CD19-depleted stem cell transplant. Receptor source: a male patient between 10 and 17 years old who had a stem cell transplant for acute myeloid leukemia, so the T cells may come from the graft donor.

The chain uses TRBV29-1 and TRBJ2-1, with a tentative D call TRBD1 (6 bases). Per germline, CDR1 SQVTM and CDR2 ANQGSEA. The V gene lost 2 bases and the J gene lost 8 bases, with 13 bases spanning the gap. The CDR3 has 13 amino acids. As DNA, the CDR3 is TGCAGCGTTGAATCCTCAGGGGCCTATGAGCAGTTCTTC. Translating gives CSVESSGAYEQFF.

This rearrangement joins TRBV18 to TRBJ1-4; no reliable D call. Trimming pared 5 bases from V and 6 bases from J, leaving 19 bases between. Germline-derived CDR1 and CDR2 are KGHSH and LQKENI. The CDR3 has 16 residues. Here the CDR3 reads CASSKRVGGDDEKLFF. In DNA form, the CDR3 reads TGTGCCAGCTCAAAAAGAGTGGGCGGGGATGATGAAAAACTGTTTTTT.

This clonotype was detected a few times. The chain is built from TRBV7-9 and TRBJ2-3, with D tentatively TRBD1 (8 bases). Trimming stripped 5 bases from V and 6 bases from J, with 12 bases between. Germline lookup yields CDR1 SEHNR and CDR2 FQNEAQ (reference sequence). There are 13 residues in the CDR3. This CDR3 is CASSGGDRDTQYF. CDR3 sequence (DNA): TGTGCCAGCAGCGGGGGGGACAGGGATACGCAGTATTTT.

Only a few counts were recorded for this clonotype. The chain combines TRBV9 with TRBJ2-1, with 10 bases lining up with TRBD2. Losses at the gene ends were 0 bases for V and 6 bases for J; bases not matched to a gene: 6. CDR3 length: 16 residues. The V gene's germline CDR1 is SGDLS and CDR2 YYNGEE. Written as DNA, the CDR3 is TGTGCCAGCAGCGTAGCAAGGACTAGCGGAGGCAATGAGCAGTTCTTC. Its translation: CASSVARTSGGNEQFF. The entire variable domain, with the rest obtained from reference TRBV9 and TRBJ2-1, is as follows: DSGVTQTPKHLITATGQRVTLRCSPRSGDLSVYWYQQSLDQGLQFLIQYYNGEERAKGNILERFSAQQFPDLHSELNLSSLELGDSALYFCASSVARTSGGNEQFFGPGTRLTVL.

This clonotype was detected only a few times. The genes are TRBV27 and TRBJ2-3; D unclear. CDR1 is MNHEY, CDR2 SMNVEV, per germline (reference sequence). There are 14 residues in the CDR3. Trimming cost V 3 bases and J 2 bases, with 9 bases left between them. CDR3 DNA sequence: TGTGCCAGCAGTTTGAGTCACTACACAGATACGCAGTATTTT. Translated, it gives CASSLSHYTDTQYF.

This clonotype has a single count. The rearrangement uses TRBV6-1 and TRBJ1-4; D may be TRBD1 (6 bases). CDR1 and CDR2 from the germline V gene are MNHNS and SASEGT. V lost 5 bases and J 0 bases, leaving 16 bases between the germline ends. The CDR3 is 17 amino acids. CDR3 loop: CASSRTGQWATNEKLFF. CDR3 DNA: TGTGCCAGCAGTAGAACAGGGCAGTGGGCAACTAATGAAAAACTGTTTTTT.

This chain joins TRBV9 and TRBJ2-7; 7 bases agree with TRBD2. This CDR3 is 14 amino acids long. The V segment lost 0 bases and the J segment 4 bases; nucleotides outside the gene matches: 4. Per the germline V gene, CDR1 is SGDLS and CDR2 is YYNGEE. The CDR3 DNA is TGTGCCAGCAGCGTAGCTACGGGGGGTTACGAGCAGTACTTC. It is translated as CASSVATGGYEQYF.